This TCR beta chain was recorded in a study of blood T cells in healthy people across ages. Germline V gene lookup returns CDR1 SGHTA and CDR2 FQGNSA. V lost 3 bases and J 1 base, leaving 7 bases between the germline ends. This CDR3 contains 14 residues. For the second PCR, which ran for about 6 to 11 cycles, a sample-barcoded 5' primer and a J-beta primer mix were used. Per-sample output comprised a minimum of 2.5 million paired-end reads containing CDR3. Each CDR3 protein gets one entry after TCRdb re-called the 5' RACE reads with MiXCR. This table has over a million distinct CDR3 sequences, around 42% appearing once.

The origin of this receptor is a young woman in good health. What was sequenced was blood. The genes are TRBV7-2 and TRBJ1-5; D is unclear. The CDR3 here is CASSFFGSNQPQHF. CDR3 DNA sequence: TGTGCCAGCAGCTTCTTTGGGAGCAATCAGCCCCAGCATTTT. Looking up the rest from reference TRBV7-2 and TRBJ1-5 gives the full variable domain: GAGVSQSPSNKVTEKGKDVELRCDPISGHTALYWYRQSLGQGLEFLIYFQGNSAPDKSGLPSDRFSAERTGGSVSTLTIQRTQQEDSAVYLCASSFFGSNQPQHFGDGTRLSIL.